This TCR beta chain was found in a study of blood T cell repertoires in COVID-19. Study in general: The United States, Italy and Spain provided the acute and convalescent COVID-19 samples. From T cells, B-cell-depleted T cells, or PBMCs came the material, which was cDNA or gDNA.

As handled by the study authors: Cell counts per sample came from amplifying reference gene primers. Sequencing was performed with immunoSEQ multiplex PCR; in TCRdb, only in-frame clones are kept and a portion is missing. That table is the source of V, J and clone size, and D and trimming were worked out from the DNA. The sample holds fewer than 450,000 clones, approximately 88% seen once. CDR3 length: 14 amino acids. Germline V gene data show CDR1 as SGHAT and CDR2 as FQNNGV. The V gene lost 6 bases and the J gene lost 0 bases, with 9 bases spanning the gap. This sequence originates from a woman in her thirties or forties with acute COVID-19. This chain joins TRBV11-2 and TRBJ1-3; D call uncertain. What was sequenced was PBMCs or T cells enriched from blood (not recorded which). The chain's CDR3 is CASSTELSGNTIYF. CDR3 in DNA: TGTGCCAGCAGTACAGAACTCTCTGGAAACACCATATATTTT.